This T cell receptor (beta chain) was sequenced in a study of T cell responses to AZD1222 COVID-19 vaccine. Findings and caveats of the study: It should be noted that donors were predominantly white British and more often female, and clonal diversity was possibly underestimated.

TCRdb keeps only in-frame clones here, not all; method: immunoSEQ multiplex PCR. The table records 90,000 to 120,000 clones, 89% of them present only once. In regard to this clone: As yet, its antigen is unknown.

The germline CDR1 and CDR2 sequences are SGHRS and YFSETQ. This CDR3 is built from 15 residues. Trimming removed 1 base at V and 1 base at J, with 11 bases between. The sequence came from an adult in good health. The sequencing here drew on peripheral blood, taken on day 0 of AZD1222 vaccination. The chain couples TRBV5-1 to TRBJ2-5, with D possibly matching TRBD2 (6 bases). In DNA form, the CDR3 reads TGCGCCAGCAGCTTGAGGGTGGGGGGCCAAGAGACCCAGTACTTC. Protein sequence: CASSLRVGGQETQYF. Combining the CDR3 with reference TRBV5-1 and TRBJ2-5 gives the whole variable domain KAGVTQTPRYLIKTRGQQVTLSCSPISGHRSVSWYQQTPGQGLQFLFEYFSETQRNKGNFPGRFSGRQFSNSRSEMNVSTLELGDSALYLCASSLRVGGQETQYFGPGTRLLVL.